Included here is one TCR beta chain sequence, with context. The antigen remains unidentified. This sample is part of a study of cytomegalovirus exposure and HLA in healthy donors. Study conclusions and caveats: Certain indistinguishable V segments, among them TRBV6-2 and TRBV6-3, were excluded.

Primers: 60 Vbeta forward and 13 Jbeta reverse. This table comes from immunoSEQ multiplex PCR, and its TCRdb copy is limited to in-frame clones, with some not included. The sample records about 180,000 clones, around 80% being singletons. The CDR3 is made up of 14 amino acids. V was shortened by 5 bases and J by 5 bases, with 16 bases between the two germline ends. The V gene's germline CDR1 is SGHVS and CDR2 FNYEAQ. This sequence originates from a girl aged 10-17 years in good health and CMV-seropositive. The J gene is TRBJ2-7, the V gene TRBV7-6, with TRBD2 as a possible D gene (6 bases). Sequencing input: PBMCs. The CDR3, as DNA: TGTGCCAGCAGCGCGCGGGGCGGGAATAACGAGCAGTACTTC. It encodes CASSARGGNNEQYF.